This T cell receptor beta chain came from a study of Tregs in tolerant kidney transplant recipients. This clone is medium-sized by share. Its antigen is currently unknown. Profiled with immunoSEQ multiplex PCR; TCRdb holds only in-frame clones, not every one. The data show 15,000 to 20,000 clones, over 50% seen once. V dropped 8 bases and J dropped 5 bases, with 15 bases sitting between them. In germline, CDR1 is MDHEN, CDR2 SYDVKM. The CDR3 is made up of 13 amino acids. The sequence derives from a human donor in good health. The rearrangement uses TRBV28 and TRBJ1-1, with D hard to call. Specimen: Tregs from blood cultured with allogeneic cells. The CDR3 region has the DNA TGTGCCAGCCGGAAAGAGTTGATAACTGAAGCTTTCTTT. Translated: CASRKELITEAFF.